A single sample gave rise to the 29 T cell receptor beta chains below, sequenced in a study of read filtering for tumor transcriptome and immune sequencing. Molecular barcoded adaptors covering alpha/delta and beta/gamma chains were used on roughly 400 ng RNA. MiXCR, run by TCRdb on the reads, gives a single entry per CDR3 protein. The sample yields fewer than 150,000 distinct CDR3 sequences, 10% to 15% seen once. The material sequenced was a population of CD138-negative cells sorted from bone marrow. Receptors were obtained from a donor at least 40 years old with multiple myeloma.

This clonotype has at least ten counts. In DNA form, the CDR3 reads TGTGCCAGCAGTTTATTTCTTGCGACAGTGAATGAAAAACTGTTTTTT. The encoded protein is CASSLFLATVNEKLFF. The chain uses TRBV27 and TRBJ1-4; maybe TRBD1 (5 bases). The CDR3 is 16 amino acids. V lost 1 base and J 5 bases, leaving 14 bases between the germline ends. CDR1 and CDR2 from the germline V gene are MNHEY and SMNVEV (reference sequence).

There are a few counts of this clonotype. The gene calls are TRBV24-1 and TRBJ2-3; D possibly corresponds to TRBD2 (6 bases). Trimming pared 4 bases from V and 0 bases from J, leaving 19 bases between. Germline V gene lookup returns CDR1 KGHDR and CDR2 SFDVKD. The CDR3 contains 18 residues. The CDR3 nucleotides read TGTGCCACCAGTGAACCCCACCGGGACTTAGCTAGCACAGATACGCAGTATTTT. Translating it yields CATSEPHRDLASTDTQYF.

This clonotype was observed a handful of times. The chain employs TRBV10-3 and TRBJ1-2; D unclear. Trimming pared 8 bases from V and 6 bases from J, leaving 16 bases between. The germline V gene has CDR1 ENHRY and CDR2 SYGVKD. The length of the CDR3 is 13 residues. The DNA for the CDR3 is TGTGCCATCGGTACGCCGGCGGACGATGGCTACACCTTC. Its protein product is CAIGTPADDGYTF.

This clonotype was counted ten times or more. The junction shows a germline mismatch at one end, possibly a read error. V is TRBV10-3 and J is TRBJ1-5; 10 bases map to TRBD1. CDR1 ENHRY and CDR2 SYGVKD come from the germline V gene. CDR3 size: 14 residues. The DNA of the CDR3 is TGTGCCGTCAGCGACGGACAGGGGGACCAGCCCCAGCATTTT. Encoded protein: CAVSDGQGDQPQHF.

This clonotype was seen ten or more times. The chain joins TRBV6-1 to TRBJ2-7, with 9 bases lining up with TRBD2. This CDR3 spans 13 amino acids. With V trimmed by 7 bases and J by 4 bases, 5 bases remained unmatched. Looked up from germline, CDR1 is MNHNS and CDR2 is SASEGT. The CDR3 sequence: CASNPAGGYEQYF. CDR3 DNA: TGTGCCAGCAATCCAGCGGGAGGATACGAGCAGTACTTC.

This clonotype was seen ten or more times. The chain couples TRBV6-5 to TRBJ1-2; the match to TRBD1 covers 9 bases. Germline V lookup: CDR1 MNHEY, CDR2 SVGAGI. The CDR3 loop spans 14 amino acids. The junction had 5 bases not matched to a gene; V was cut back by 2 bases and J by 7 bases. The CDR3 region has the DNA TGTGCCAGCAGTTACCGGACAGGGGTCACTGGCTACACCTTC. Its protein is CASSYRTGVTGYTF.

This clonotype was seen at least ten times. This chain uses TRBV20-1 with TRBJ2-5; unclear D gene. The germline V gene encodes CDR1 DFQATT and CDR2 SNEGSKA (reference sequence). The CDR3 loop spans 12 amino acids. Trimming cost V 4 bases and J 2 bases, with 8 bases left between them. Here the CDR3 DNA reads TGCAGTGCTATCGCTAGTCAAGAGACCCAGTACTTC. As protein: CSAIASQETQYF.

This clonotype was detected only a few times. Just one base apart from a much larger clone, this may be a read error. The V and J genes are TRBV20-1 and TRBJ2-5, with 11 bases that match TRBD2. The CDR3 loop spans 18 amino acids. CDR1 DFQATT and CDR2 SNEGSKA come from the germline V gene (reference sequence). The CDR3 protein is CSASPPGLAVSYQETRYF. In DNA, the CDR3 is TGCAGTGCTAGTCCCCCGGGACTAGCGGTTTCGTACCAAGAGACCCGGTACTTC.

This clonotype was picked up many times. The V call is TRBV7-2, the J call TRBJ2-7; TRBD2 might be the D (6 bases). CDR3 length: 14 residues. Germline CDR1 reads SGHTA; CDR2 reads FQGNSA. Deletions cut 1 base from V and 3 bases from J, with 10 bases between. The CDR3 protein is CASSLVADDYEQYF. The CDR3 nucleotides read TGTGCCAGCAGCTTAGTAGCGGACGACTACGAGCAGTACTTC.

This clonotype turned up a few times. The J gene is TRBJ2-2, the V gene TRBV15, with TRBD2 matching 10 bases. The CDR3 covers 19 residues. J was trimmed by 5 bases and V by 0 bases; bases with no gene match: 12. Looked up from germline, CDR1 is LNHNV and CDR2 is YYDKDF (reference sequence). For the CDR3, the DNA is TGTGCCACCAGCAGAGATCGAGTAGCGGGAGGCCATCATACCGGGGAGCTGTTTTTT. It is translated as CATSRDRVAGGHHTGELFF.

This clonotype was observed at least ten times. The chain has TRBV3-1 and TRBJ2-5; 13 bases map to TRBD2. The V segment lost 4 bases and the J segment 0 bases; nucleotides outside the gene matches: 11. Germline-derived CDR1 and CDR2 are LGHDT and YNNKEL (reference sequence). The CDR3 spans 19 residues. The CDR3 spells CASSRSLLAGGRYQETQYF. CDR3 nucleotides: TGTGCCAGCAGCCGATCTTTACTAGCGGGGGGGCGGTACCAAGAGACCCAGTACTTC.

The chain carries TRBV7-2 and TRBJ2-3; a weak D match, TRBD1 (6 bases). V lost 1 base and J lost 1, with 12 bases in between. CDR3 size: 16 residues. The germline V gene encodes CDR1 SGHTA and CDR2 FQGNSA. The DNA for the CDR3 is TGTGCCAGCAGCTTAGAAACAGGGAAAGGCACAGATACGCAGTATTTT. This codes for CASSLETGKGTDTQYF.

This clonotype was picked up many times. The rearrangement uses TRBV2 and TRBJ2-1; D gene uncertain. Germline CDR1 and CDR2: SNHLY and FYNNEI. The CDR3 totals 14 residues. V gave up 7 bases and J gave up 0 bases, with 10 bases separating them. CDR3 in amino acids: CASKSRSSYNEQFF. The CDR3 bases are TGTGCCAGCAAATCCAGGTCCTCCTACAATGAGCAGTTCTTC. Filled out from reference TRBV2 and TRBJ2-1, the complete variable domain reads EPEVTQTPSHQVTQMGQEVILRCVPISNHLYFYWYRQILGQKVEFLVSFYNNEISEKSEIFDDQFSVERPDGSNFTLKIRSTKLEDSAMYFCASKSRSSYNEQFFGPGTRLTVL.

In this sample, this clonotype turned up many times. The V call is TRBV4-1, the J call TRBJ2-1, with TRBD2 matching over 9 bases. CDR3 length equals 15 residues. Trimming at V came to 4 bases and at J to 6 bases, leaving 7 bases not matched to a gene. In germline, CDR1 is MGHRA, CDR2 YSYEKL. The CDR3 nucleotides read TGCGCCAGCAGCCTTAGCGGGAGCTCCGGCAATGAGCAGTTCTTC. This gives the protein CASSLSGSSGNEQFF.

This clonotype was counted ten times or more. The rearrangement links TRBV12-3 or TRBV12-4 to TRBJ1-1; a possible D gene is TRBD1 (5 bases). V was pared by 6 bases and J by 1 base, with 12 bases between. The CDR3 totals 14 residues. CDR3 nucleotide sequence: TGTGCCAGCAGGTTCAGGGTTGGGAACACTGAAGCTTTCTTT. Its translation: CASRFRVGNTEAFF.

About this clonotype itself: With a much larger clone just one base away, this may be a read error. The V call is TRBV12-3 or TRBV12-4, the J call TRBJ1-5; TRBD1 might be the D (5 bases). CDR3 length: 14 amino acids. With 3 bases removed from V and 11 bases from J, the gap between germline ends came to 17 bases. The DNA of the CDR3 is TGTGCCAGCAGTTTTGGGGAGGGGTACCAGACCCAGCATTTT. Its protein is CASSFGEGYQTQHF.

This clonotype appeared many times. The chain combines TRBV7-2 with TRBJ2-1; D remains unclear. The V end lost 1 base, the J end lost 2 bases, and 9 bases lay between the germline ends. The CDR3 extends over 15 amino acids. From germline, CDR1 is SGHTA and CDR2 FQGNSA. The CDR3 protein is CASSLDLGAYNEQFF. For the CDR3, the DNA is TGTGCCAGCAGCTTAGACTTAGGTGCCTACAATGAGCAGTTCTTC.

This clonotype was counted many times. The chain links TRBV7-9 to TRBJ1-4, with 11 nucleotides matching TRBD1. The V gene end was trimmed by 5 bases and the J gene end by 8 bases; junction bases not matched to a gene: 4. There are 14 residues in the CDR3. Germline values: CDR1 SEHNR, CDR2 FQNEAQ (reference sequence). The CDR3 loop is CASSARDRGEKLFF. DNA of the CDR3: TGTGCCAGCAGCGCCCGGGACAGGGGGGAAAAACTGTTTTTT.

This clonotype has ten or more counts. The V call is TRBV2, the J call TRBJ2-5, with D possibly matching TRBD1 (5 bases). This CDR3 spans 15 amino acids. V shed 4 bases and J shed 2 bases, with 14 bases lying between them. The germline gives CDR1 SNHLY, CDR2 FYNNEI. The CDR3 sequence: CASSGDLGPQETQYF. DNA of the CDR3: TGTGCCAGCAGTGGGGATTTGGGGCCACAAGAGACCCAGTACTTC.

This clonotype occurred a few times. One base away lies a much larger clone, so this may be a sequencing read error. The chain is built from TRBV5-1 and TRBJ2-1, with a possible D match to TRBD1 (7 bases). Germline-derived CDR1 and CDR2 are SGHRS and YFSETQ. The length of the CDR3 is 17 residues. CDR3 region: CASSLVGGGDPYNEQSF. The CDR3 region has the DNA TGCGCCAGCAGCTTGGTTGGAGGGGGCGACCCCTACAATGAGCAGTCCTTC. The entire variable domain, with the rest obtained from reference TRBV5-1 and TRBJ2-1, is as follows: KAGVTQTPRYLIKTRGQQVTLSCSPISGHRSVSWYQQTPGQGLQFLFEYFSETQRNKGNFPGRFSGRQFSNSRSEMNVSTLELGDSALYLCASSLVGGGDPYNEQSFGPGTRLTVL.

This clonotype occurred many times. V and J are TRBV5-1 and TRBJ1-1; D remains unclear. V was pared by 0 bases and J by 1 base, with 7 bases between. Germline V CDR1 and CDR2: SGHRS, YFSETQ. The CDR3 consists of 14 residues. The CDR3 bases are TGCGCCAGCAGCTTGGATGGCTGGAACACTGAAGCTTTCTTT. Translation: CASSLDGWNTEAFF.

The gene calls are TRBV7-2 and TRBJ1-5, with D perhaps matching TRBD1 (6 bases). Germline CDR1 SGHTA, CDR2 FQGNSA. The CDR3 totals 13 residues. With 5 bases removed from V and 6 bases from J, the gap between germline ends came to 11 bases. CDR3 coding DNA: TGTGCCAGCAGCCTACCAGGGGTTCAGCCCCAGCATTTT. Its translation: CASSLPGVQPQHF.

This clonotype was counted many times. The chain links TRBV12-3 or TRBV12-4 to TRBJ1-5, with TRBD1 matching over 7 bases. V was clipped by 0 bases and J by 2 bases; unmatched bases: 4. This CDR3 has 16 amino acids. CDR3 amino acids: CASSLAYRGGNQPQHF. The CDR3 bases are TGTGCCAGCAGTTTAGCGTACAGGGGAGGCAATCAGCCCCAGCATTTT.

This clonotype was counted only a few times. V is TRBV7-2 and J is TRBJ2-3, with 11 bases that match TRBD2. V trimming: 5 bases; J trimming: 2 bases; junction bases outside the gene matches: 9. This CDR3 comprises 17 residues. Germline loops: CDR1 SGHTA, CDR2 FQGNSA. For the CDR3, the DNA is TGTGCCAGCAGCACCGGGCTAGCGGGAGGACTCACAGATACGCAGTATTTT. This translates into CASSTGLAGGLTDTQYF.

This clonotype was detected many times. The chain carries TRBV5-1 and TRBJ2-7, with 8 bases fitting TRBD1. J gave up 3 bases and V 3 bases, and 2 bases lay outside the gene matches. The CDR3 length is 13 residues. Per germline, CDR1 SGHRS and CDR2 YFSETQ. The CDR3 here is CASSSGQGYEQYF. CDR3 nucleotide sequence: TGCGCCAGCAGCTCCGGACAGGGCTACGAGCAGTACTTC.

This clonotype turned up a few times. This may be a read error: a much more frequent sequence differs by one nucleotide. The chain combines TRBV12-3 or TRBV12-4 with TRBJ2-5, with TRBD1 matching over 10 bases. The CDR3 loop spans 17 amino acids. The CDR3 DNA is TGTGCCAGCGGTTTTCAACCCGGGACAGGGGAAGGAGAGACCCAGTACTTC. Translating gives CASGFQPGTGEGETQYF.

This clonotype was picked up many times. CDR3 DNA: TGCGCCAGCAGCTTGGCCGTCGGGAGCTCCTACAATGAGCAGTTCTTC. Amino acids: CASSLAVGSSYNEQFF. The chain employs TRBV5-1 and TRBJ2-1, with D possibly TRBD2 on 6 matching bases. V was pared by 0 bases and J by 0 bases, with 10 bases between. Germline lookup yields CDR1 SGHRS and CDR2 YFSETQ. The CDR3 is 16 amino acids.

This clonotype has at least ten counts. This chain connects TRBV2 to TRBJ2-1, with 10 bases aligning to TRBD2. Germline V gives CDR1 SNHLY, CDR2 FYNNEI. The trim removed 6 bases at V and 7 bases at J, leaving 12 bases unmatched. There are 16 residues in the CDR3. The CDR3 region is CASRSLLAGRGNEQFF. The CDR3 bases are TGTGCCAGCAGAAGCCTACTAGCGGGACGAGGGAATGAGCAGTTCTTC.

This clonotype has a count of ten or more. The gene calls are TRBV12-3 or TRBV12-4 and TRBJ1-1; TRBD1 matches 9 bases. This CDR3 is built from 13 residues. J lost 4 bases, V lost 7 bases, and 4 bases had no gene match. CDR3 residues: CASTLTGGTEAFF. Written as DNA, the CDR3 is TGTGCCAGCACCTTGACAGGGGGCACTGAAGCTTTCTTT.